The subject of this entry is one T cell receptor beta chain. This specimen belongs to a study of blood T cell repertoires in COVID-19. TCRdb's table, derived via immunoSEQ multiplex PCR, lists solely in-frame clones and lacks some. The sample includes a few hundred thousand clones, 80% to 90% of them seen just once. The CDR3 contains 15 residues. V dropped 6 bases and J dropped 4; count of bases not matched to a gene: 8. Germline CDR1 is MDHEN and CDR2 is SYDVKM. Sequencing used PBMCs or T cells enriched from blood (not recorded which). V usage is TRBV28 and J usage is TRBJ1-3; 8 bases fit TRBD1. The TCR sequence derives from a man younger than 30 with acute COVID-19. In nucleotides, the CDR3 is TGTGCCAGCAGGCCGACAGGGGATGGAGGAAACACCATATATTTT. As protein: CASRPTGDGGNTIYF.